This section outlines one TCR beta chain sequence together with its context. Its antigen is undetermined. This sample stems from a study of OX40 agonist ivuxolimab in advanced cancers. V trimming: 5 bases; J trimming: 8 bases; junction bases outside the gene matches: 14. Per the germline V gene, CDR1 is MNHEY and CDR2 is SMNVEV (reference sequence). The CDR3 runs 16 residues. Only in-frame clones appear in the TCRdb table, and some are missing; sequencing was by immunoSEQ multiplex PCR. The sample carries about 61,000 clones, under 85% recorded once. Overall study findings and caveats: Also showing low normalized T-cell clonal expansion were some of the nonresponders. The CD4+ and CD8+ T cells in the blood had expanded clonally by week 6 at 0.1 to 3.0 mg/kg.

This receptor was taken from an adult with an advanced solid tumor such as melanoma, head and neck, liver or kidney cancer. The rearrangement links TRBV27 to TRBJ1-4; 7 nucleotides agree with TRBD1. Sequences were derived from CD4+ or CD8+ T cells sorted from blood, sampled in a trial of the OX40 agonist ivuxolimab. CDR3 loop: CASSPLTNDRDEKLFF. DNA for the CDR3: TGTGCCAGCAGTCCCCTGACCAATGACAGGGACGAAAAACTGTTTTTT.